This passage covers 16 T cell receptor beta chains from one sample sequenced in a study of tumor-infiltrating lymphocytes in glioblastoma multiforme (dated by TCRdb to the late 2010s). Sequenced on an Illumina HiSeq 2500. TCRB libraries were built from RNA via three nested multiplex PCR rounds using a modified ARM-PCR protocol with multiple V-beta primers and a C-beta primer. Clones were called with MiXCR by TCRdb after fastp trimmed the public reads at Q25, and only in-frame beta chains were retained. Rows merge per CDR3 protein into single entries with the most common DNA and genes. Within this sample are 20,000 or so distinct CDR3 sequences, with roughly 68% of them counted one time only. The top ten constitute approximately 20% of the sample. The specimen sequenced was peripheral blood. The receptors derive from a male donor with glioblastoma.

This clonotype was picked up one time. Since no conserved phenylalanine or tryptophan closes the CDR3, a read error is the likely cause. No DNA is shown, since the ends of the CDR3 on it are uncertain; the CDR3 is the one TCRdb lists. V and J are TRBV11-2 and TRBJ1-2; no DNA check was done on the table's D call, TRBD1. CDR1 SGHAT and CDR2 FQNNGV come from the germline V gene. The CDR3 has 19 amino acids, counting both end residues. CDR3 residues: CASTRSGAPLMATPSVRGI.

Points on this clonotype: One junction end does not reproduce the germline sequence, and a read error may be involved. The CDR3 region has the DNA TGTAGCGTTTTTGGACACCACCGCGAATCAACTGAAGCTTTCTTT. Translating it yields CSVFGHHRESTEAFF. This rearrangement joins TRBV29-1 to TRBJ1-1; TRBD1 might be the D (5 bases). This CDR3 contains 15 residues. Germline V gene lookup returns CDR1 SQVTM and CDR2 ANQGSEA.

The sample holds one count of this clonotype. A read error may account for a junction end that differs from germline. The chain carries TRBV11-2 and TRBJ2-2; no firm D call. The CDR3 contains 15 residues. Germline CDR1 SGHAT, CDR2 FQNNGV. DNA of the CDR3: TGTGCCAGGAGCTTCCCGGTACAGACCAGCGGGGAGCTGTTTTTT. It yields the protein CARSFPVQTSGELFF.

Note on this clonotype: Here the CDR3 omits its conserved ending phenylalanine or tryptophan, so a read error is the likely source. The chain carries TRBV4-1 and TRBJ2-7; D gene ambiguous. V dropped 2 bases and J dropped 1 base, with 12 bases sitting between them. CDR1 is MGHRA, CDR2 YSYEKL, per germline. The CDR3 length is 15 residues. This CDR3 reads CASSQRSTESYEQYI. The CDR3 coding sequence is TGCGCCAGCAGCCAAAGAAGCACTGAATCCTACGAGCAGTACATC.

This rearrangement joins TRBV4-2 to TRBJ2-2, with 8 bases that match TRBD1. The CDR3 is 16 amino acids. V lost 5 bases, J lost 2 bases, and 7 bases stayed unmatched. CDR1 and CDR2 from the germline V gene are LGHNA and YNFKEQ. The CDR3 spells CASSNLDRDNTGELFF. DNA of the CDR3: TGTGCCAGCAGCAATTTGGACAGGGATAACACCGGGGAGCTGTTTTTT.

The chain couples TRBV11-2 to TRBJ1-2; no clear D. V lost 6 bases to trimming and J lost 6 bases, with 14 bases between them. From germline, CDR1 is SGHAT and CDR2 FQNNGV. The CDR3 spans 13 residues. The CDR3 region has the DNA TGTGCCAGCAGATTCGGATCGGAAAATGGCTACACCTTC. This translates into CASRFGSENGYTF. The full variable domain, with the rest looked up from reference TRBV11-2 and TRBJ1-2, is EAGVAQSPRYKIIEKRQSVAFWCNPISGHATLYWYQQILGQGPKLLIQFQNNGVVDDSQLPKDRFSAERLKGVDSTLKIQPAKLEDSAVYLCASRFGSENGYTFGSGTRLTVV.

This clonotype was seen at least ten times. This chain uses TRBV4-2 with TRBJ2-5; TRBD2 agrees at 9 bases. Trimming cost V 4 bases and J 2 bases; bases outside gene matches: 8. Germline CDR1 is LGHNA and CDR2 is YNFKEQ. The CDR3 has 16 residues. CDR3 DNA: TGTGCCAGCAGCCGAGGGACTAGCAGACCACAAGAGACCCAGTACTTC. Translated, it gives CASSRGTSRPQETQYF.

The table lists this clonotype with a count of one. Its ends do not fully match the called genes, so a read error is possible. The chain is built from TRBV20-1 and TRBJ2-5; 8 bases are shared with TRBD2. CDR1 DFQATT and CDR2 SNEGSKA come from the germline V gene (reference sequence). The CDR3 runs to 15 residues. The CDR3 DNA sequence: TGCAGTGCTAGAGATTTGGAACTAGCGGAAGAGACCCTGTACTTC. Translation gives CSARDLELAEETLYF.

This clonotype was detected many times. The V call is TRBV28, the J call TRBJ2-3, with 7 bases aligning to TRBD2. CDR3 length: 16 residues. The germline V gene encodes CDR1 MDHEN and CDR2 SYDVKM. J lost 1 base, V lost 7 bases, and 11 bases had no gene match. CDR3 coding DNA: TGTGCCAGCACCGAGGGAGGGGCCCCTGGCACAGATACGCAGTATTTT. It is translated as CASTEGGAPGTDTQYF.

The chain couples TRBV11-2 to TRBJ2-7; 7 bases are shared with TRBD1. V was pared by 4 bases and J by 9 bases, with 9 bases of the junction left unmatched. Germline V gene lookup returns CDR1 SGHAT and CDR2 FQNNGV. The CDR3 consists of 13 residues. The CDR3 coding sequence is TGTGCCAGCAGCTCCATACAGGGGACGCTGCAGTACTTC. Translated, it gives CASSSIQGTLQYF. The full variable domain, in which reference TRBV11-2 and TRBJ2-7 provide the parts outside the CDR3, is EAGVAQSPRYKIIEKRQSVAFWCNPISGHATLYWYQQILGQGPKLLIQFQNNGVVDDSQLPKDRFSAERLKGVDSTLKIQPAKLEDSAVYLCASSSIQGTLQYFGPGTRLTVT.

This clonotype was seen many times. The CDR3 protein is CASSLERDQPQHF. The CDR3 DNA is TGTGCCAGCAGCCTTGAGAGGGATCAGCCCCAGCATTTT. The V call is TRBV2, the J call TRBJ1-5; no definite D call. This CDR3 has 13 residues. CDR1 and CDR2 from the germline V gene are SNHLY and FYNNEI. V lost 6 bases to trimming and J lost 5 bases, with 11 bases between them.

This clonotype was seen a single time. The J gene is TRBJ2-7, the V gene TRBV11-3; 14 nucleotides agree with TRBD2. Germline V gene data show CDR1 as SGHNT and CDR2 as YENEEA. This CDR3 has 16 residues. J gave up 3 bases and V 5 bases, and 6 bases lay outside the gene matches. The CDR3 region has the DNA TGTGCCAGCAGCCCCGGGACTAGCGGGGGAGGCTACGAGCAGTACTTC. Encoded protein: CASSPGTSGGGYEQYF.

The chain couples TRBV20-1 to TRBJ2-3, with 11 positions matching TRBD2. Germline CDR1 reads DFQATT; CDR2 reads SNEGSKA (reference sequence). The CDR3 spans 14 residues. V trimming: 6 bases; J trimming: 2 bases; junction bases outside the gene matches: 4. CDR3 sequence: CSAYSGGVTDTQYF. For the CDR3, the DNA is TGCAGTGCCTATAGCGGGGGGGTCACAGATACGCAGTATTTT.

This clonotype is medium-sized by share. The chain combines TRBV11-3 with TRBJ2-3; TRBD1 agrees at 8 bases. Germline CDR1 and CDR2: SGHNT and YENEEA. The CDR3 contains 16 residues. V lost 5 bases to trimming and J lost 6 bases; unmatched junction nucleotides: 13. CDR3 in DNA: TGTGCCAGCAGCCCTGGCGCCGACAGGGGCCATGATACGCAGTATTTT. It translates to CASSPGADRGHDTQYF.

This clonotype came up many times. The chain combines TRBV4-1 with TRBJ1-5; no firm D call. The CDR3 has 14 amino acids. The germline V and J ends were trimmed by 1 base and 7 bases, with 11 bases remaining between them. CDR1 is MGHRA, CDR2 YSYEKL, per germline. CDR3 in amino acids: CASSQVEVYQPQHF. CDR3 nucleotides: TGCGCCAGCAGCCAAGTCGAAGTTTACCAGCCCCAGCATTTT.

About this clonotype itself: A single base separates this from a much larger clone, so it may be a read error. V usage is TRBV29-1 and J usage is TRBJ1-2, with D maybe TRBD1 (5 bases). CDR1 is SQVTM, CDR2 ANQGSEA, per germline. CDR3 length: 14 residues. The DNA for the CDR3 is TGCGGCGTTGGAGATCCGGGGGTAATCTATGGCTACACCTTC. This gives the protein CGVGDPGVIYGYTF.